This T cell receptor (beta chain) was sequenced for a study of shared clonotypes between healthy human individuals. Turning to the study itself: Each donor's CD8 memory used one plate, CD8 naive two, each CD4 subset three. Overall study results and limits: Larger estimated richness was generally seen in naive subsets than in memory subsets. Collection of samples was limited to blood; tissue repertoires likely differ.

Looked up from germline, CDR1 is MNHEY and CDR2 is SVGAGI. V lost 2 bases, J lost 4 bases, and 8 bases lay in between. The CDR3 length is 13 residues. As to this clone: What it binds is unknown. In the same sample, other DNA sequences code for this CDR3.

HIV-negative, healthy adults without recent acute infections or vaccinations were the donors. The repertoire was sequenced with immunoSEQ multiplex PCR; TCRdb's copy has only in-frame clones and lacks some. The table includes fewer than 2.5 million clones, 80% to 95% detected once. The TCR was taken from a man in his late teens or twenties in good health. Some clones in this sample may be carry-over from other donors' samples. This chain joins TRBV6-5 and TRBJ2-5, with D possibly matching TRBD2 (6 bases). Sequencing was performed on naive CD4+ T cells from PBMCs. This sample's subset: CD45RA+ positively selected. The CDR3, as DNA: TGTGCCAGCAGTTACACCGGGGGAGAGACCCAGTACTTC. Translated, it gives CASSYTGGETQYF.